This T cell receptor (beta chain) was found in a study of cytomegalovirus exposure and HLA in healthy donors. Looking at the study overall: A data release that came early held 80 million or so unique TCRs from HLA-typed donors. Study conclusions and caveats: Investigators reported about 160 TCR beta chains as tied to cytomegalovirus. In a later analysis, parvovirus B19, influenza, CMV and Epstein-Barr virus appeared linked to several top co-occurrence clusters. Later on, an analysis showed TCR association rates differing by HLA locus, with DRB1 the most and HLA-C the fewest.

Trimming cost V 5 bases and J 4 bases, with 12 bases left between them. This CDR3 region has 14 residues. The germline V gene has CDR1 SGHVS and CDR2 FNYEAQ. The PCR was carried out with 60 Vbeta primers and 13 Jbeta primers. Libraries were prepared by immunoSEQ multiplex PCR; TCRdb keeps only in-frame clonotypes and omits some of them. This sample has roughly 130,000 clones, with 88% found just once. To note about this clone: Antigen specificity is unknown.

Material for sequencing was PBMCs. The V gene is TRBV7-6, the J gene TRBJ1-5, with a tentative D call TRBD1 (5 bases). The source of this sequence is a woman in her forties in good health and CMV-seronegative. The CDR3 loop reads CASSHGGINQPQHF. The CDR3 region has the DNA TGTGCCAGCAGCCACGGGGGGATAAATCAGCCCCAGCATTTT.